The count of the clone carrying this T cell receptor beta chain is one. The sample comes from a study of technical replicates of blood from a handful of donors. CDR1 is KGHSH and CDR2 is LQKENI in the germline V gene. CDR3 length equals 16 residues. V lost 3 bases, J lost 2 bases, and 8 bases stayed unmatched. Clones were sequenced by immunoSEQ multiplex PCR, and TCRdb holds only the in-frame ones, with some missing. Here the sample spans roughly 60,000 clones, 86% being singletons. Sequencing used PBMCs. This chain joins TRBV18 and TRBJ2-7; 9 positions match TRBD1. This TCR derives from a human donor in good health. Some clones in this sample may be carry-over from other donors' samples. This CDR3 reads CASSPAQGDRAYEQYF. The CDR3 region has the DNA TGTGCCAGCTCACCGGCACAGGGGGACAGGGCCTACGAGCAGTACTTC.